The text below deals with one T cell receptor (beta chain). The antigen remains unidentified. The data derive from a study of shared clonotypes between healthy human individuals. Study information: Plates per donor: three CD4 naive, three CD4 memory, two CD8 naive, one CD8 memory. Whole-study findings and limits: The study found lower generation probabilities in non-shared clonotypes than in those shared by all four donors. Clonotypes that were shared across a handful of donors made up roughly 5.2% of naive CD4 clonotypes.

Some clones are missing from TCRdb's copy, which holds only in-frame ones; the method was immunoSEQ multiplex PCR. The sample contains more than 850,000 clones, around 82% of which appear only once. This clonotype originated in a man aged 18 to 30 in good health. Some clones in this sample may be carry-over from other donors' samples. The sample comprised memory CD4+ T cells from PBMCs. Subset meaning: CD45RA-negative fraction.

CDR3 protein: CASKLAGYEQYF. Written as DNA, the CDR3 is TGTGCCAGCAAATTAGCGGGATACGAGCAGTACTTC. The rearrangement uses TRBV2 and TRBJ2-7; 8 bases are shared with TRBD2. Unmatched junction bases numbered 3, after V lost 7 bases and J lost 4 bases. The CDR3 covers 12 residues. Per germline, CDR1 SNHLY and CDR2 FYNNEI.